Each of the 25 T cell receptor beta chains below was sequenced from the same sample in a study. Treg sorting used a CD4+CD25+CD127-/low gate. Using its own MiXCR run on the 5' RACE reads, TCRdb lists one record per CDR3 protein. The sample carries around 30,000 distinct CDR3 sequences, 25% to 30% recorded once. Sequenced input: tumor-infiltrating Tregs sorted from the breast tumor. The receptors were sampled from a female donor with breast cancer.

Details on this clonotype: This may be a read error, as it is one base from a much larger clone. V is TRBV6-5 and J is TRBJ2-7; D not resolved. The CDR3 runs to 13 residues. Trimming shortened V by 3 bases and J by 7 bases, and 13 bases separated the two germline ends. Germline CDR1 MNHEY, CDR2 SVGAGI. The CDR3 DNA follows: TGTGCCAGCAGTTATTTTTCCGGTAATGAGCAGTACTTC. The encoded protein is CASSYFSGNEQYF.

This clonotype was seen a few times. A much larger clone lies a single base off, so this may be a read error. The rearrangement joins TRBV7-2 to TRBJ2-1, with D perhaps matching TRBD2 (6 bases). CDR1 SGHTA and CDR2 FQGNSA come from the germline V gene. V lost 1 base to trimming and J lost 2 bases, with 9 bases between them. The CDR3 length is 15 residues. The CDR3 DNA sequence: TGTGCCAGCAGCTTAGTTGCGGGGACCTACAATGAGCAGTTCTTC. Translation: CASSLVAGTYNEQFF.

This clonotype was recorded at least ten times. This chain links TRBV3-1 with TRBJ2-1; 9 nucleotides match TRBD2. CDR3 size: 16 residues. The ends lost 4 bases at V and 0 bases at J; junction bases unmatched: 4. The germline CDR1 and CDR2 sequences are LGHDT and YNNKEL (reference sequence). For the CDR3, the DNA is TGTGCCAGCAGCCCTTATAGCGGGAGCTCCTACAATGAGCAGTTCTTC. Translating it yields CASSPYSGSSYNEQFF.

The rearrangement links TRBV12-3 or TRBV12-4 to TRBJ2-1; a possible D gene is TRBD1 (5 bases). Trimming took off 2 bases at V and 6 bases at J, with 8 bases between the two ends. The CDR3 extends over 13 amino acids. The CDR3 protein is CASSLWQGNEQFF. The CDR3, as DNA: TGTGCCAGCAGTTTATGGCAGGGCAATGAGCAGTTCTTC.

J is TRBJ1-5 and V is TRBV6-1; possible D gene TRBD1, 6 bases. CDR1 and CDR2 (germline): MNHNS, SASEGT. The CDR3 covers 13 residues. Trimming left V 6 bases short and J 4 bases short, with 10 bases between. The CDR3 here is CASSGQTNQPQHF. The CDR3 DNA follows: TGTGCCAGCAGCGGACAGACGAATCAGCCCCAGCATTTT.

This clonotype was observed a handful of times. This may arise from a read error, as a much more abundant clone is one base away. This chain connects TRBV5-4 to TRBJ2-1; D not certain. Looked up from germline, CDR1 is SGHNT and CDR2 is YYREEE (reference sequence). Trimming shortened V by 3 bases and J by 9 bases, and 13 bases separated the two germline ends. The CDR3 loop spans 13 amino acids. Written as DNA, the CDR3 is TGTGCCAGCAGCTCGCCCCCGGACCCTGAGCAGTTCTTC. Amino acid sequence: CASSSPPDPEQFF.

Comment on this clonotype: At one end, the junction sequence differs from germline, possibly due to a read error. CDR3 DNA: TGTGCCGGCAGCGCAGCATCAGGCTCCACCTCTGGAAACACCATATATTTT. Protein product: CAGSAASGSTSGNTIYF. The V and J genes are TRBV7-9 and TRBJ1-3; no firm D call. Germline lookup yields CDR1 SEHNR and CDR2 FQNEAQ (reference sequence). The CDR3 contains 17 residues.

The rearrangement uses TRBV6-5 and TRBJ2-7, with TRBD1 matching 9 bases. CDR3 size: 14 residues. Trimming removed 9 bases from V and 0 bases from J; junction bases left unmatched: 6. Germline V gives CDR1 MNHEY, CDR2 SVGAGI. This CDR3 reads CASRETGGSYEQYF. CDR3 in DNA: TGTGCCAGTAGGGAGACAGGGGGCTCCTACGAGCAGTACTTC.

This clonotype occurred a few times. This chain uses TRBV30 with TRBJ1-1, with TRBD1 identical over 8 bases. Germline CDR1 GTSNPN, CDR2 SVGIG (reference sequence). The ends lost 4 bases at V and 6 bases at J; junction bases unmatched: 13. CDR3 size: 15 residues. The CDR3 here is CAWTDEPQGAAEAFF. CDR3 bases: TGTGCCTGGACCGACGAACCCCAGGGGGCGGCTGAAGCTTTCTTT.

The chain links TRBV4-2 to TRBJ2-7, with D perhaps TRBD1 (5 bases). The CDR3 runs to 13 residues. V shed 2 bases and J shed 3 bases, with 8 bases lying between them. The germline V gene encodes CDR1 LGHNA and CDR2 YNFKEQ. The CDR3 is CASSQQQGYEQYF. The CDR3 DNA follows: TGTGCCAGCAGCCAACAGCAGGGCTACGAGCAGTACTTC.

By its share, this clonotype is medium-sized. CDR3 DNA sequence: TGTGCCAGCCGGGACAGCTCCAATCAGCCCCAGCATTTT. Its protein product is CASRDSSNQPQHF. This chain uses TRBV6-6 with TRBJ1-5; 7 bases map to TRBD1. V lost 8 bases and J lost 3; bases outside the gene matches: 4. Germline lookup yields CDR1 MNHNY and CDR2 SVGAGI (reference sequence). This CDR3 is built from 13 residues.

The chain carries TRBV19 and TRBJ2-2; 8 bases are a match to TRBD1. V lost 4 bases and J lost 2; bases outside the gene matches: 3. CDR3 length equals 15 residues. The germline gives CDR1 LNHDA, CDR2 SQIVND (reference sequence). In DNA form, the CDR3 reads TGTGCCAGTAGTAGGACAGGGATAAACACCGGGGAGCTGTTTTTT. Its protein is CASSRTGINTGELFF. Drawing the rest from reference TRBV19 and TRBJ2-2, the complete variable domain is DGGITQSPKYLFRKEGQNVTLSCEQNLNHDAMYWYRQDPGQGLRLIYYSQIVNDFQKGDIAEGYSVSREKKESFPLTVTSAQKNPTAFYLCASSRTGINTGELFFGEGSRLTVL.

The V gene is TRBV7-2, the J gene TRBJ2-1, with 8 bases lining up with TRBD1. V was clipped by 5 bases and J by 2 bases; unmatched bases: 8. Germline lookup yields CDR1 SGHTA and CDR2 FQGNSA. CDR3 length: 16 residues. CDR3 coding DNA: TGTGCCAGCAGCGAAGGCAGGGGGCGAGCCTACAATGAGCAGTTCTTC. It translates to CASSEGRGRAYNEQFF.

This clonotype was seen many times. This rearrangement joins TRBV20-1 to TRBJ2-7; 9 positions agree with TRBD1. V was pared by 6 bases and J by 1 base, with 7 bases of the junction left unmatched. The CDR3 is 14 residues long. The germline V gene encodes CDR1 DFQATT and CDR2 SNEGSKA (reference sequence). Here the CDR3 DNA reads TGCAGTGCGGACGACAGGGGGTTTTCCTACGAGCAGTACTTC. It yields the protein CSADDRGFSYEQYF.

On this clonotype: Just one base apart from a much larger clone, this may be a read error. The rearrangement links TRBV20-1 to TRBJ2-1, with TRBD2 matching over 10 bases. The CDR3 covers 16 residues. Germline CDR1 reads DFQATT; CDR2 reads SNEGSKA (reference sequence). With V trimmed by 3 bases and J by 1 base, 6 bases remained unmatched. The CDR3 DNA reads as TGCAGTGCTAGGACTAGCGGGTGGCCGTCCTACAATGAGCAGTTCTTC. Residues: CSARTSGWPSYNEQFF.

To note about this clonotype: A much larger clone lies a single base off, so this may be a read error. V is TRBV11-1 and J is TRBJ2-1; the match to TRBD2 covers 10 bases. Per germline, CDR1 SGHAT and CDR2 FQDESV (reference sequence). The CDR3 totals 16 residues. The DNA of the CDR3 is TGTGCCAGCAGCTCCCCACTAGCGGGGCTATACAATGGGCAGTTCTTC. It specifies CASSSPLAGLYNGQFF. The whole variable domain, remainder taken from reference TRBV11-1 and TRBJ2-1, is EAEVAQSPRYKITEKSQAVAFWCDPISGHATLYWYRQILGQGPELLVQFQDESVVDDSQLPKDRFSAERLKGVDSTLKIQPAELGDSAMYLCASSSPLAGLYNGQFFGPGTRLTVL.

This clonotype showed up just a few times. V and J are TRBV15 and TRBJ2-2, with 8 bases lining up with TRBD1. The germline gives CDR1 LNHNV, CDR2 YYDKDF (reference sequence). The trim removed 3 bases at V and 7 bases at J, leaving 13 bases unmatched. The CDR3 covers 17 residues. The CDR3, as DNA: TGTGCCACCAGCAGGGGCTTTTCAGGGGGCCGTGGCGGGGAGCTGTTTTTT. Its translation: CATSRGFSGGRGGELFF.

CDR3 in amino acids: CSARLAADNEKLFF. The CDR3 DNA sequence: TGCAGTGCTAGATTGGCGGCGGATAATGAAAAACTGTTTTTT. The V and J genes are TRBV20-1 and TRBJ1-4; D remains unclear. Germline V gene lookup returns CDR1 DFQATT and CDR2 SNEGSKA (reference sequence). With 2 bases removed from V and 4 bases from J, the gap between germline ends came to 11 bases. The CDR3 extends over 14 amino acids.

By sample share, this clonotype is medium-sized (0.01 to 0.1%). The rearrangement uses TRBV5-1 and TRBJ1-1; D remains unclear. There are 15 residues in the CDR3. Trimming took off 5 bases at V and 3 bases at J, with 17 bases between the two ends. CDR1 is SGHRS, CDR2 YFSETQ, per germline. The DNA of the CDR3 is TGCGCCAGCAGAAGCCAGGCCGTGAAGGACACTGAAGCTTTCTTT. Translated, it gives CASRSQAVKDTEAFF. The whole variable domain, filled in from reference TRBV5-1 and TRBJ1-1, reads KAGVTQTPRYLIKTRGQQVTLSCSPISGHRSVSWYQQTPGQGLQFLFEYFSETQRNKGNFPGRFSGRQFSNSRSEMNVSTLELGDSALYLCASRSQAVKDTEAFFGQGTRLTVV.

This clonotype was recorded many times. CDR3: CASSFGTGTNYGYTF. The CDR3 DNA is TGTGCCAGCAGCTTCGGGACAGGAACTAACTATGGCTACACCTTC. V and J are TRBV5-5 and TRBJ1-2; 8 nucleotides line up with TRBD1. V dropped 2 bases and J dropped 0; count of bases not matched to a gene: 3. CDR3 length: 15 residues. Germline lookup yields CDR1 SGHKS and CDR2 YYEKEE (reference sequence).

Worth noting for this clonotype: Just one base apart from a much larger clone, this may be a read error. The chain uses TRBV20-1 and TRBJ2-7; D might be TRBD1 (6 bases). CDR1 is DFQATT, CDR2 SNEGSKA, per germline (reference sequence). This CDR3 is built from 13 residues. This CDR3 reads CSARGQVYDEQCF. DNA for the CDR3: TGCAGTGCTAGAGGACAGGTTTACGACGAGCAGTGCTTC.

A few counts support this clonotype. The chain couples TRBV6-1 to TRBJ2-1; no clear D gene. The CDR3 loop spans 14 amino acids. Trimming shortened V by 1 base and J by 9 bases, and 13 bases separated the two germline ends. Germline lookup yields CDR1 MNHNS and CDR2 SASEGT. The CDR3 loop reads CASSEDEPAAEQFF. In nucleotides, the CDR3 is TGTGCCAGCAGTGAAGACGAACCCGCAGCTGAGCAGTTCTTC.

This clonotype was picked up many times. The CDR3 DNA follows: TGCAGTGCTCTACTAGCGGGAGTTTCAACCGCAGATACGCAGTATTTT. Translated, it gives CSALLAGVSTADTQYF. The chain employs TRBV20-1 and TRBJ2-3, with 11 bases fitting TRBD2. Unmatched junction bases numbered 11, after V lost 5 bases and J lost 4 bases. The V gene's germline CDR1 is DFQATT and CDR2 SNEGSKA (reference sequence). The CDR3 length is 16 residues.

A note on this clonotype: Being one base from a much bigger clone, this may be a read error. The V and J genes are TRBV28 and TRBJ1-1; tentative D call: TRBD1 (5 bases). The CDR3 totals 13 residues. V dropped 5 bases and J dropped 5 bases, with 12 bases sitting between them. Looked up from germline, CDR1 is MDHEN and CDR2 is SYDVKM. The CDR3 spells CASSMEGRTEAFF. CDR3 bases: TGTGCCAGCAGTATGGAGGGGAGAACTGAAGCTTTCTTT.

This clonotype occurred many times. V gene TRBV5-6 combines with J gene TRBJ2-3; D remains unclear. The V and J ends lost 0 bases and 1 base respectively, with 6 bases between them. The CDR3 has 14 residues. In germline, CDR1 is SGHDT, CDR2 YYEEEE. The CDR3 DNA reads TGTGCCAGCAGCTTGGGATCCGGCACAGATACGCAGTATTTT. Encoded protein: CASSLGSGTDTQYF.